A selection of T cell receptor beta chains follows, all from one sample in a study of cytomegalovirus exposure and HLA in healthy donors. This table comes from immunoSEQ multiplex PCR, and its TCRdb copy is limited to in-frame clones, with some not included. The data contain about 150,000 clones, approximately 74% of them singletons. Sequencing used PBMCs. The receptor set was obtained from a man between 18 and 29 years old in good health and CMV-seronegative. CDR3s include the opening cysteine and the closing phenylalanine or tryptophan. The order of the fields is clone size, CDR3 length, V gene, D gene, J gene, CDR3 DNA, CDR3 protein. D genes are given only for firm matches. The size field is filled for only some rows; it gives once, few, many or a size class.

-	14	TRBV27	-	TRBJ1-2	TGTGCCAGCAGTTTAAGTGGGGCCGGCTATGGCTACACCTTC	CASSLSGAGYGYTF
-	14	TRBV19	TRBD2	TRBJ2-5	TGTGCCAGTAGTAGAGAGCGGGGGCAAGAGACCCAGTACTTC	CASSRERGQETQYF
-	14	TRBV7-9	-	TRBJ1-2	TGTGCCAGCAGCTTAGAAAGGTCAGGCTATGGCTACACCTTC	CASSLERSGYGYTF
-	13	TRBV19	-	TRBJ1-1	TGTGCCAGTAGTGGGGGCGCAGGGACTGAAGCTTTCTTT	CASSGGAGTEAFF
-	16	TRBV27	TRBD2	TRBJ2-4	TGTGCCAGCAGTTCCTGGTCTAGCGGGGCCAAAAACATTCAGTACTTC	CASSSWSSGAKNIQYF
-	14	TRBV15	TRBD1	TRBJ1-5	TGTGCCACGGGGTCCGGGACAGGAAATCAGCCCCAGCATTTT	CATGSGTGNQPQHF
few	13	TRBV6-5	-	TRBJ2-1	TGTGCCAGCAGGGGGGCGGTCAACAATGAGCAGTTCTTC	CASRGAVNNEQFF
-	16	TRBV5-3	TRBD2	TRBJ2-1	TGTGCCAGACGCCTGGCTAGCGGGGGGAGCGACAATGAGCAGTTCTTC	CARRLASGGSDNEQFF
once	14	TRBV2	-	TRBJ2-4	TGTGCCAGCAGTGAATTGGCCCATAAAAACAGTCAGTACTTC	CASSELAHKNSQYF
-	16	TRBV9	TRBD1	TRBJ1-2	TGTGCCAGCAGCGTCAGCGGGGACAGGGGATACTATGGCTACACCTTC	CASSVSGDRGYYGYTF
few	13	TRBV7-7	-	TRBJ1-6	TGTGCCAGCAGCTTAGCGGTCGGGTCACCCCTCCACTTT	CASSLAVGSPLHF